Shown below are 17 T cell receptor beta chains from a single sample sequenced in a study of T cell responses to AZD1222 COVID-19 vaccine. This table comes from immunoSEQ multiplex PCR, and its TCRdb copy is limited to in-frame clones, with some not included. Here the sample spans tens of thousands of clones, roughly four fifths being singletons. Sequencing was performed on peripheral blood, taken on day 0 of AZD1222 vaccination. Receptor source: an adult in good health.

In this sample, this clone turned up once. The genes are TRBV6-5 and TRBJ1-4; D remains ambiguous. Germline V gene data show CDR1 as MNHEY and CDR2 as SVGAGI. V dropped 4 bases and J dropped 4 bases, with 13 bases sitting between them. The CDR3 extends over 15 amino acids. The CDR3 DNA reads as TGTGCCAGCAGTTCCCGGACGGAAATTAATGAAAAACTGTTTTTT. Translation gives CASSSRTEINEKLFF.

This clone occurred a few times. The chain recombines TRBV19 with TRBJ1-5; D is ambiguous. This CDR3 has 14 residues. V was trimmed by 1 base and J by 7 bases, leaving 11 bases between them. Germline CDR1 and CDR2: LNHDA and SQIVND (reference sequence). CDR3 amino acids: CASSIAGFPQPQHF. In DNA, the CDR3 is TGTGCCAGTAGTATAGCAGGTTTCCCACAGCCCCAGCATTTT. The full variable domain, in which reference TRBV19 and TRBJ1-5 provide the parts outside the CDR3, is DGGITQSPKYLFRKEGQNVTLSCEQNLNHDAMYWYRQDPGQGLRLIYYSQIVNDFQKGDIAEGYSVSREKKESFPLTVTSAQKNPTAFYLCASSIAGFPQPQHFGDGTRLSIL.

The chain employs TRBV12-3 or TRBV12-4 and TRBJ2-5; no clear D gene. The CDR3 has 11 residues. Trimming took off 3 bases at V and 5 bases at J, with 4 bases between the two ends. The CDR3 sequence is CASSFWETQYF. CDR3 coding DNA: TGTGCCAGCAGTTTCTGGGAGACCCAGTACTTC.

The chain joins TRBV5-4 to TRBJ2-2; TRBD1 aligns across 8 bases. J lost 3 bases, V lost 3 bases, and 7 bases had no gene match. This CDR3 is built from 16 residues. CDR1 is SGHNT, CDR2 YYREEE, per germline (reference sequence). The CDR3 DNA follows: TGTGCCAGCAGCTACCAATTGACAGGGGACACCGGGGAGCTGTTTTTT. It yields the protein CASSYQLTGDTGELFF.

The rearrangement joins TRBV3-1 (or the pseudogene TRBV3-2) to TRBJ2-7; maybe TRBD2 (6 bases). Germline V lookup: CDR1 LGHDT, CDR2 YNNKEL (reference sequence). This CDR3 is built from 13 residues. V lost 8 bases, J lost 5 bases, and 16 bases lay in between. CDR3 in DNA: TGTGCCAGCCGTCGTGGAGGGGTACACGAGCAGTACTTC. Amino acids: CASRRGGVHEQYF.

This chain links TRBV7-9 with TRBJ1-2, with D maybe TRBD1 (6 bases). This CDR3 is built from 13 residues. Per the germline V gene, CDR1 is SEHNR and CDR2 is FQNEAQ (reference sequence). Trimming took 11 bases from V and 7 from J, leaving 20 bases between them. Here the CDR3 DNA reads TGTGCCGGCAATCGACAGGAGATCGTTGGCTACACCTTC. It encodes CAGNRQEIVGYTF.

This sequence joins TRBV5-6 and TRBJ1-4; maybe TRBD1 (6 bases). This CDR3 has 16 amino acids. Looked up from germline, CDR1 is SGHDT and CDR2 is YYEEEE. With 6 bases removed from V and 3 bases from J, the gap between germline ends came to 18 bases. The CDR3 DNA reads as TGTGCCAGCATCCCCTGGGGGGCCGGGGCTAATGAAAAACTGTTTTTT. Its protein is CASIPWGAGANEKLFF.

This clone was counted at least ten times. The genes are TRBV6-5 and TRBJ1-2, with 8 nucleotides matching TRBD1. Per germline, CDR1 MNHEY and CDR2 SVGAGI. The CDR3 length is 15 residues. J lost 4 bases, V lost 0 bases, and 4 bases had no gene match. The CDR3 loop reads CASSYSRGLVYGYTF. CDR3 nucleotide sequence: TGTGCCAGCAGTTACTCCAGGGGGCTCGTCTATGGCTACACCTTC.

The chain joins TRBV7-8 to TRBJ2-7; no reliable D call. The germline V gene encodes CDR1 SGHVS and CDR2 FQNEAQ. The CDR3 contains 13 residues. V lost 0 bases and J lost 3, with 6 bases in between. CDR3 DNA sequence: TGTGCCAGCAGCTTAGCTCCAGACTACGAGCAGTACTTC. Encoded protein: CASSLAPDYEQYF.

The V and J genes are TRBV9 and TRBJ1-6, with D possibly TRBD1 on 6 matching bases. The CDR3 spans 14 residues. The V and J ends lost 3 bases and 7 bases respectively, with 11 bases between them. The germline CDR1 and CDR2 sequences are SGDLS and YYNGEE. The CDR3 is CASSAGQWNSPLHF. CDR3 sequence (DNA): TGTGCCAGCAGCGCAGGACAGTGGAATTCACCCCTCCACTTT.

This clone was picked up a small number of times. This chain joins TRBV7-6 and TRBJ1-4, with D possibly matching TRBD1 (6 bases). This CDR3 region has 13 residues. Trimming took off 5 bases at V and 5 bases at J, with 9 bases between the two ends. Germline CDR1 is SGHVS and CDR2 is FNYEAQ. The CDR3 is CASSQDRNEKLFF. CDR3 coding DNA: TGTGCCAGCAGCCAGGACAGAAATGAAAAACTGTTTTTT.

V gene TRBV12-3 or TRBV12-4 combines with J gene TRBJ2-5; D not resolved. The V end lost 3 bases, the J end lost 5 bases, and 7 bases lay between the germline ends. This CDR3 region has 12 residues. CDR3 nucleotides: TGTGCCAGCAGTTTCGGGCGGGAGACCCAGTACTTC. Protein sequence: CASSFGRETQYF.

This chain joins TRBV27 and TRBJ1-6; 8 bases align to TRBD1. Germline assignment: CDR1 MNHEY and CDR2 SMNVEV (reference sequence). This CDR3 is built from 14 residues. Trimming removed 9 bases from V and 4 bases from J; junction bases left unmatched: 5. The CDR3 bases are TGTGCCAGTGGGGACAGGAGTTATAATTCACCCCTCCACTTT. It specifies CASGDRSYNSPLHF.

The CDR3 region has the DNA TGTGCCAGCAGCCCACGGACAGGGGGTTGGGCCGAGCAGTACTTC. It is translated as CASSPRTGGWAEQYF. The rearrangement uses TRBV11-3 and TRBJ2-7; 10 bases match TRBD1. The J segment lost 6 bases and the V segment lost 5 bases, leaving 10 bases of the junction unmatched. This CDR3 has 15 residues. Germline values: CDR1 SGHNT, CDR2 YENEEA.

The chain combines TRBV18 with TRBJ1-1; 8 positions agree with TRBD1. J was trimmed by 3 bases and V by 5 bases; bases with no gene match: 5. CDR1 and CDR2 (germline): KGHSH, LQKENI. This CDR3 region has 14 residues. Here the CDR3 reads CASSSDRADTEAFF. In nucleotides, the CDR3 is TGTGCCAGCTCATCGGACAGGGCGGACACTGAAGCTTTCTTT.

CDR3 loop: CSVATGDTQYF. The CDR3 coding sequence is TGCAGCGTTGCAACGGGAGATACGCAGTATTTT. This chain joins TRBV29-1 and TRBJ2-3; D is unresolved. V dropped 4 bases and J dropped 5 bases, with 7 bases sitting between them. Germline V gene lookup returns CDR1 SQVTM and CDR2 ANQGSEA. The CDR3 sequence is 11 residues long.

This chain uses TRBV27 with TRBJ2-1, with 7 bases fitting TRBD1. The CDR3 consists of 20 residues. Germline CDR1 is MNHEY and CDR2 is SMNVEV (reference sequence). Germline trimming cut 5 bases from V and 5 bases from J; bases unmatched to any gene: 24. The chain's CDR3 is CASSPSPPVESGQVHNEQFF. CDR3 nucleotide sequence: TGTGCCAGCAGTCCTAGCCCGCCGGTAGAAAGCGGACAGGTCCACAATGAGCAGTTCTTC.